These 25 T cell receptor beta chains were sequenced from one sample in a study of T-cell memory formation after mild COVID-19. Each CDR3 protein is one row after TCRdb ran MiXCR on the 5' RACE reads. The repertoire holds fewer than 600,000 distinct CDR3 sequences, less than 25% seen once, with 8.4% in the top ten. Sequenced material: PBMCs or a T cell subset sorted from them (not recorded which). The receptor source for this set is an adult woman who had mild COVID-19 (a few samples of this study predate the infection). Cell type and time point are not known.

The V call is TRBV29-1, the J call TRBJ2-1; tentatively, D is TRBD2 (6 bases). The CDR3 length is 13 residues. Germline V lookup: CDR1 SQVTM, CDR2 ANQGSEA. Trimming cost V 7 bases and J 2 bases, with 12 bases left between them. As DNA, the CDR3 is TGCAGCGGGCGGCGGGGAACCTACAATGAGCAGTTCTTC. Translation gives CSGRRGTYNEQFF.

The rearrangement uses TRBV30 and TRBJ2-4, with D hard to call. Germline V gene lookup returns CDR1 GTSNPN and CDR2 SVGIG (reference sequence). This CDR3 is 14 amino acids long. Trimming took 0 bases from V and 2 from J, leaving 8 bases between them. This CDR3 is CAWSVGTTKNIQYF. The CDR3 DNA reads as TGTGCCTGGAGTGTAGGTACGACCAAAAACATTCAGTACTTC.

This chain uses TRBV6-5 with TRBJ2-7; 11 bases are shared with TRBD2. CDR3 size: 18 residues. J was trimmed by 2 bases and V by 0 bases; bases with no gene match: 9. The germline V gene encodes CDR1 MNHEY and CDR2 SVGAGI. The CDR3 sequence is CASSYSAIAGGPTYEQYF. The CDR3, as DNA: TGTGCCAGCAGTTACTCAGCCATAGCGGGAGGGCCTACCTACGAGCAGTACTTC.

The genes are TRBV6-5 and TRBJ1-1; tentatively, D is TRBD1 (5 bases). Germline CDR1 reads MNHEY; CDR2 reads SVGAGI. Trimming removed 2 bases from V and 3 bases from J, with 13 bases in between. This CDR3 has 15 amino acids. The CDR3 loop is CASSYGRGRDTEAFF. The CDR3 DNA is TGTGCCAGCAGTTACGGGAGGGGAAGGGACACTGAAGCTTTCTTT.

This sequence joins TRBV6-6 and TRBJ1-1; D is unclear. Deletions cut 6 bases from V and 0 bases from J, with 14 bases between. Germline V gene lookup returns CDR1 MNHNY and CDR2 SVGAGI (reference sequence). The CDR3 loop spans 15 amino acids. CDR3 bases: TGTGCCAGCAGCAACCTTTTAAGCTTGAACACTGAAGCTTTCTTT. The encoded protein is CASSNLLSLNTEAFF.

This clonotype was counted between two and nine times. The chain uses TRBV4-3 and TRBJ2-7, with TRBD2 matching over 8 bases. Germline V gene lookup returns CDR1 LGHNA and CDR2 YSLEER. The junction had 2 bases not matched to a gene; V was cut back by 3 bases and J by 4 bases. This CDR3 is 13 amino acids long. CDR3 region: CASSQGLVYEQYF. CDR3 nucleotides: TGCGCCAGCAGCCAGGGACTAGTTTACGAGCAGTACTTC.

The V and J genes are TRBV7-9 and TRBJ2-1; 8 nucleotides align to TRBD2. Germline CDR1 SEHNR, CDR2 FQNEAQ (reference sequence). The V and J ends lost 3 bases and 7 bases, in that order; junction bases with no gene match: 8. The CDR3 totals 15 residues. The CDR3 loop reads CASSFAGLAGNEQFF. The CDR3 DNA reads as TGTGCCAGCAGCTTCGCCGGACTAGCCGGAAATGAGCAGTTCTTC.

The genes are TRBV7-3 and TRBJ2-1; no reliable D call. The germline V gene encodes CDR1 SGHTA and CDR2 FQGTGA. V lost 4 bases to trimming and J lost 5 bases, with 9 bases between them. The CDR3 length is 13 residues. The CDR3 DNA follows: TGTGCCAGCAGCTACGGCGGCCACAATGAGCAGTTCTTC. Its protein product is CASSYGGHNEQFF.

The CDR3 DNA reads as TGTGCCAGCAGCTTTTTTACAAATCCCATGAACACTGAAGCTTTCTTT. Protein product: CASSFFTNPMNTEAFF. The chain is built from TRBV11-1 and TRBJ1-1; D uncertain. With 3 bases removed from V and 0 bases from J, the gap between germline ends came to 14 bases. From germline, CDR1 is SGHAT and CDR2 FQDESV (reference sequence). The CDR3 is 16 residues long.

This clonotype came up a few times. This chain uses TRBV20-1 with TRBJ2-7; D call uncertain. Germline V CDR1 and CDR2: DFQATT, SNEGSKA (reference sequence). V lost 1 base, J lost 0 bases, and 10 bases lay in between. The CDR3 is made up of 14 amino acids. The chain's CDR3 is CSARGNRFSYEQYF. Written as DNA, the CDR3 is TGCAGTGCTAGAGGTAACAGATTCTCCTACGAGCAGTACTTC.

Ten or more counts support this clonotype. The chain links TRBV5-1 to TRBJ2-3; TRBD1 matches at 7 bases. The CDR3 consists of 14 residues. After removal of 7 bases from V and 1 base from J, the junction contained 6 bases not matched to a gene. Germline CDR1 SGHRS, CDR2 YFSETQ. CDR3 amino acids: CASSQGVGTDTQYF. The CDR3 nucleotides are TGCGCCAGCTCTCAGGGGGTCGGCACAGATACGCAGTATTTT.

This clonotype was picked up many times. The V and J genes are TRBV7-2 and TRBJ2-1; D uncertain. Germline values: CDR1 SGHTA, CDR2 FQGNSA. V was shortened by 0 bases and J by 10 bases, with 4 bases between the two germline ends. The CDR3 consists of 11 residues. The CDR3 DNA is TGTGCCAGCAGCTTAGCCCGGGAGCAGTTCTTC. It specifies CASSLAREQFF. Full variable domain (remainder filled in from reference TRBV7-2 and TRBJ2-1): GAGVSQSPSNKVTEKGKDVELRCDPISGHTALYWYRQSLGQGLEFLIYFQGNSAPDKSGLPSDRFSAERTGGSVSTLTIQRTQQEDSAVYLCASSLAREQFFGPGTRLTVL.

This clonotype has more than one count but fewer than ten. This chain joins TRBV12-3 or TRBV12-4 and TRBJ2-1, with no clear D. The V end lost 7 bases, the J end lost 5 bases, and 6 bases lay between the germline ends. The CDR3 spans 11 residues. Written as DNA, the CDR3 is TGTGCCAGCACCGATAACAATGAGCAGTTCTTC. It is translated as CASTDNNEQFF.

V is TRBV5-1 and J is TRBJ2-3, with no clear D. The germline V gene encodes CDR1 SGHRS and CDR2 YFSETQ. There are 11 residues in the CDR3. Trimming cost V 7 bases and J 8 bases, with 11 bases left between them. DNA for the CDR3: TGCGCCAGCGGGGATCTAGGTACGCAGTATTTT. Translated, it gives CASGDLGTQYF.

This clonotype showed up just a few times. The V gene is TRBV13, the J gene TRBJ2-4; D might be TRBD1 (6 bases). Looked up from germline, CDR1 is PRHDT and CDR2 is FYEKMQ (reference sequence). The CDR3 totals 15 residues. Trimming removed 6 bases from V and 3 bases from J, with 15 bases in between. The CDR3 DNA is TGTGCCAGCAGTCCAACAGGGTATGACAAAAACATTCAGTACTTC. Translated, it gives CASSPTGYDKNIQYF.

The chain joins TRBV11-2 to TRBJ2-1; the match to TRBD2 covers 14 bases. V dropped 5 bases and J dropped 8; count of bases not matched to a gene: 14. Germline assignment: CDR1 SGHAT and CDR2 FQNNGV. The CDR3 is made up of 18 amino acids. CDR3 sequence: CASSLRLGLAGEGYEQFF. As DNA, the CDR3 is TGTGCCAGCAGCCTCCGCCTGGGACTAGCGGGAGAGGGATATGAGCAGTTCTTC.

The chain has TRBV24-1 and TRBJ2-1; 14 nucleotides line up with TRBD2. The CDR3 is 15 residues long. The germline V gene has CDR1 KGHDR and CDR2 SFDVKD. V was clipped by 7 bases and J by 13 bases; unmatched bases: 11. The CDR3 is CATRNQGLAGETQFF. Here the CDR3 DNA reads TGTGCCACCAGAAACCAGGGACTAGCGGGAGAAACCCAGTTCTTC.

This clonotype was seen a handful of times. The V call is TRBV11-2, the J call TRBJ1-2, with a tentative D call TRBD1 (6 bases). In germline, CDR1 is SGHAT, CDR2 FQNNGV. V was pared by 0 bases and J by 0 bases, with 8 bases between. The CDR3 is 15 residues long. Here the CDR3 reads CASSLEGAANYGYTF. CDR3 coding DNA: TGTGCCAGCAGCTTAGAGGGGGCGGCTAACTATGGCTACACCTTC.

The genes are TRBV30 and TRBJ2-7; TRBD1 matches at 9 bases. From germline, CDR1 is GTSNPN and CDR2 SVGIG (reference sequence). This CDR3 region has 14 residues. V was pared by 3 bases and J by 1 base, with 4 bases of the junction left unmatched. CDR3 in amino acids: CAWSPTGGSYEQYF. CDR3 nucleotide sequence: TGTGCCTGGAGCCCGACAGGGGGGTCCTACGAGCAGTACTTC.

This clonotype was recorded a few times. This chain links TRBV15 with TRBJ2-7; D not resolved. This CDR3 has 13 residues. Between the trimmed V and J ends, which lost 0 bases and 3 bases, there was a span of 6 bases. CDR1 and CDR2 from the germline V gene are LNHNV and YYDKDF (reference sequence). The CDR3 DNA follows: TGTGCCACCAGCAGAGATGTCAGCTACGAGCAGTACTTC. Translating gives CATSRDVSYEQYF.

This clonotype was observed a handful of times. The chain recombines TRBV12-3 or TRBV12-4 with TRBJ1-2; D possibly corresponds to TRBD1 (5 bases). This CDR3 is built from 11 residues. The V gene lost 5 bases and the J gene lost 6 bases, with 7 bases spanning the gap. The CDR3 sequence is CASSQGNGYTF. The CDR3 DNA follows: TGTGCCAGCAGTCAGGGAAATGGCTACACCTTC.

The chain joins TRBV7-9 to TRBJ2-4; 7 nucleotides agree with TRBD2. CDR1 and CDR2 (germline): SEHNR, FQNEAQ (reference sequence). V dropped 1 base and J dropped 4; count of bases not matched to a gene: 7. There are 16 residues in the CDR3. The CDR3 spells CASSLGERDGKNIQYF. The CDR3 DNA reads TGTGCCAGCAGCTTAGGGGAGCGGGACGGGAAAAACATTCAGTACTTC.

This chain uses TRBV6-5 with TRBJ1-2; weak D call: TRBD1 (5 bases). The germline V gene encodes CDR1 MNHEY and CDR2 SVGAGI. With 5 bases removed from V and 5 bases from J, the gap between germline ends came to 12 bases. The CDR3 runs to 13 residues. The CDR3 sequence is CASSRAGLYGYTF. The CDR3, as DNA: TGTGCCAGCAGTCGCGCAGGGCTATATGGCTACACCTTC.

This clonotype was found a few times. V and J are TRBV3-1 and TRBJ2-5; tentatively, D is TRBD1 or TRBD2 (5 bases each). CDR3 length equals 15 residues. V shed 4 bases and J shed 2 bases, with 14 bases lying between them. Germline assignment: CDR1 LGHDT and CDR2 YNNKEL (reference sequence). The CDR3 spells CASSLAGTLQETQYF. CDR3 sequence (DNA): TGTGCCAGCAGCCTCGCCGGGACCCTTCAAGAGACCCAGTACTTC.

This clonotype was detected only a few times. V and J are TRBV11-2 and TRBJ2-3; D tentatively reads TRBD1 or TRBD2 (6 bases each). The ends were cut back, 2 bases at V and 6 bases at J, with 15 bases in the middle. This CDR3 comprises 15 residues. Germline lookup yields CDR1 SGHAT and CDR2 FQNNGV. CDR3 region: CASSLPRGPWDTQYF. In DNA form, the CDR3 reads TGTGCCAGCAGCTTACCCCGGGGGCCCTGGGATACGCAGTATTTT.